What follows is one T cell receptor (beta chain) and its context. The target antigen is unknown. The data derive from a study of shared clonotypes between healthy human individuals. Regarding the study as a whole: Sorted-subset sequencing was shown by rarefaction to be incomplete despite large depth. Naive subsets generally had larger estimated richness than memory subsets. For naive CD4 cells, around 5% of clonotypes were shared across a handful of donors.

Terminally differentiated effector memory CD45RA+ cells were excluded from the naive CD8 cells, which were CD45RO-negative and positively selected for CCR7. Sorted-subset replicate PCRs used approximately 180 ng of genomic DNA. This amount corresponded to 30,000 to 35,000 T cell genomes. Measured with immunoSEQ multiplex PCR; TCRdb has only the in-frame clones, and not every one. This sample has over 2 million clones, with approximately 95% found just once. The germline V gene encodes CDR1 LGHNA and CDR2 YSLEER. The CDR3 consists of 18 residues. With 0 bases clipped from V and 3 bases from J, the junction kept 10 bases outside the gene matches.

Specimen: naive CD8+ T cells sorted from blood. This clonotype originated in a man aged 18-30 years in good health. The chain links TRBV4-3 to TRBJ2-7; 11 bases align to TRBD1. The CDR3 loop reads CASSQEGGSGTGGYEQYF. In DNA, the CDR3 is TGCGCCAGCAGCCAAGAAGGAGGGTCTGGGACAGGGGGCTACGAGCAGTACTTC.